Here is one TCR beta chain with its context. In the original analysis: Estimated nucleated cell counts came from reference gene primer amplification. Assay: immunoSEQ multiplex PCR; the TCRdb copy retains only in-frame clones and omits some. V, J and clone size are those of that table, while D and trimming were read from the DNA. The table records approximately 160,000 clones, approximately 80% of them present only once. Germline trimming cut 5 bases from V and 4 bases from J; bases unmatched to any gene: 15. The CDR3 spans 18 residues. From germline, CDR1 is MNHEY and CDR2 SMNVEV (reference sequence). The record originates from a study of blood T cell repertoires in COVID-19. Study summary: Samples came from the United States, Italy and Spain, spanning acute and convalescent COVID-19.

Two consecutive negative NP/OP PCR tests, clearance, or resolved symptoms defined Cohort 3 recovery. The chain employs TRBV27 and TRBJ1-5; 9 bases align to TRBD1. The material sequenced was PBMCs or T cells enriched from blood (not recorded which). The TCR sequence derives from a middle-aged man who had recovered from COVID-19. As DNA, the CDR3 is TGTGCCAGCAGTCCAATGACAGGGGGGGATCCTCGGAATCAGCCCCAGCATTTT. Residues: CASSPMTGGDPRNQPQHF.